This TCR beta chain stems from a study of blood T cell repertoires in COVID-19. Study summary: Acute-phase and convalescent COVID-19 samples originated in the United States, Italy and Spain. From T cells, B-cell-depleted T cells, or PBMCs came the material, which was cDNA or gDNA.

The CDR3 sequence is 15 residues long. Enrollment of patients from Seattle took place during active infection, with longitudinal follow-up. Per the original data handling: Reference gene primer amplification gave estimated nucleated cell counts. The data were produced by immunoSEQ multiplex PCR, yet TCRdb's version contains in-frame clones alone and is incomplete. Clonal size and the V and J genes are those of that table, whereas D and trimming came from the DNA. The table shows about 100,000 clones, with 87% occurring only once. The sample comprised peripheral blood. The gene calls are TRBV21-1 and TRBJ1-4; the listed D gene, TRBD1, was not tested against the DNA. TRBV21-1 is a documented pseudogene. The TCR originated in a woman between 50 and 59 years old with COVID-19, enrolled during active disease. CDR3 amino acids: CASSKTDRGGEKLFF. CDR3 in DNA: TGTGCCAGCAGCAAAACGGACAGGGGCGGCGAAAAACTGTTTTTT.